Below, one TCR beta chain is given with its context. Its specificity is not known. The sample belongs to a study of cytomegalovirus exposure and HLA in healthy donors. Primers: 60 Vbeta forward and 13 Jbeta reverse. Sequenced by immunoSEQ multiplex PCR; TCRdb stores in-frame clones only, minus some. The sample lists tens of thousands of clones, under 80% seen once, with around 1.5% in the top ten. The study, taken as a whole, reports: Judged likely to be a sequencing artifact was a cluster of highly shared sequence variants. Investigators reported approximately 150 TCR beta chains as tied to cytomegalovirus. Later analysis revealed greater clonal expansion in HLA-associated TCR beta chains than in equally common others.

V was pared by 7 bases and J by 6 bases, with 4 bases of the junction left unmatched. The CDR3 runs to 13 residues. The germline V gene encodes CDR1 LNHDA and CDR2 SQIVND (reference sequence). This sequence was found in a man between 40 and 49 years old in good health and CMV-seronegative. Material for sequencing was PBMCs. The rearrangement joins TRBV19 to TRBJ1-5; 9 nucleotides line up with TRBD1. The CDR3 nucleotides read TGTGCCAGTAACAGGGGGCAGGGTCAGCCCCAGCATTTT. This codes for CASNRGQGQPQHF.